Listed below are T cell receptor beta chains from one sample, sequenced in a study of CD8 T cells in Susac syndrome. TCRdb redid the calling of the immunoSEQ multiplex PCR reads with MiXCR, one entry per CDR3 protein. Of over 65,000 distinct CDR3 sequences listed, about 93% are singletons. The sequenced sample consisted of CD4+ T cells from PBMCs. All receptors derive from a human donor with Susac syndrome. Both conserved end residues are part of each CDR3. D genes are given only for firm matches.

d_call v_call cdr3_aa
NA TRBV7-9 CASSPSGHEAFF
NA TRBV2 CASSESRGGASGANVLTF
TRBD2 TRBV2 CASSTGTSADTQYF
NA TRBV19 CASTRRVGLDEQYF
NA TRBV3-1 CASSQGPDTQYF
NA TRBV7-2 CASSLTVMADYGYTF
NA TRBV15 CATAKPGQEQFF
NA TRBV5-1 CASSTANSGANVLTF
NA TRBV2 CASNEGSPLHF
TRBD1 TRBV18 CASSPSRQGARYGYTF
NA TRBV7-2 CASSGKRGLGYTF
TRBD2 TRBV27 CASSLSRAGGGLGNEQFF
TRBD2 TRBV20-1 CSASQREVNNEQFF
NA TRBV7-9 CASSSTGSISPLHF
NA TRBV11-2 CASSPWGAGAYNEQFF
TRBD1 TRBV12-3/TRBV12-4 CASSSLGTGEQYF
TRBD1 TRBV5-4 CASSPDRGRSGYTF
NA TRBV6-1 CASSQGSFSYEQYF
TRBD1 TRBV30 CAWSDTGAGNTIYF
NA TRBV30 CAWSPPVRVDNEQFF
NA TRBV5-6 CASSSPESRSYGYTF
TRBD2 TRBV20-1 CSASRLAGARDEQFF
TRBD2 TRBV7-2 CASSLAGGRVTYEQYF
NA TRBV11-2 CASRGGVDIQYF
TRBD1 TRBV2 CASTLVSGQGSEQYF
NA TRBV6-6 CASSSLSSGANVLTF
NA TRBV7-2 CASSRDRSTDTQYF
TRBD2 TRBV3-1 CASSPSLAGEADTQYF
TRBD1 TRBV5-1 CASSGGDRGGIISTDTQYF
TRBD1 TRBV29-1 CSVVFSGGTEAFF
TRBD2 TRBV12-3/TRBV12-4 CASKFGGGTDTQYF
TRBD1 TRBV18 CASSPGTASYEQYF
NA TRBV29-1 CSVGEGGYTF
NA TRBV29-1 CSVRDPLPHEQYF
NA TRBV28 CASLNNGGDTQYF
NA TRBV20-1 CSARGGSNQPQHF
NA TRBV3-1 CASSQGGRQVDGYTF
NA TRBV5-4 CASSLGGVTDTQYF
NA TRBV20-1 CSAREDGSGGYTF
NA TRBV5-4 CASSLSGLGTQYF
TRBD1 TRBV29-1 CSVHRGNTEAFF
NA TRBV7-2 CASSLVVTNTDTQYF
NA TRBV20-1 CSARLLRQNYNEQFF
NA TRBV12-3/TRBV12-4 CASSTHRTGKPQHF
TRBD2 TRBV11-2 CASSENIAGGTDTQYF
TRBD2 TRBV7-3 CASSFLAGEYNEQFF
TRBD1 TRBV6-1 CASRGTGGFRNEQFF
NA TRBV18 CASSPFDQARSSNYGYTF
TRBD2 TRBV6-5 CASTRRREGQSEQYF